These 24 T cell receptor beta chains were sequenced from one sample in a study of sequential checkpoint blockade in melanoma. The method was immunoSEQ multiplex PCR; TCRdb's version includes in-frame clones alone and lacks a portion of them. The sample contains 25,000 to 30,000 clones, more than 80% of which appear only once. The treatment denotes: randomized to nivolumab then ipilimumab (arm A) or the reverse (arm B). The sequencing used CD8+ T cells sorted from blood (inferred from file names), collected from a patient given nivolumab and ipilimumab in sequence. The origin of the receptors is a human donor with melanoma.

This clone was observed a single time. In DNA form, the CDR3 reads TGTGCCAGCAGTTCGACTTACTACGAGCAGTACTTC. Its protein is CASSSTYYEQYF. This chain connects TRBV28 to TRBJ2-7; D is uncertain. CDR1 and CDR2 from the germline V gene are MDHEN and SYDVKM. Trimming shortened V by 4 bases and J by 3 bases, and 7 bases separated the two germline ends. The CDR3 consists of 12 residues.

This clone was observed a handful of times. The rearrangement links TRBV6-4 to TRBJ2-3, with 10 bases aligning to TRBD2. The CDR3 length is 14 residues. The V segment lost 5 bases and the J segment 4 bases; nucleotides outside the gene matches: 3. The germline V gene encodes CDR1 MRHNA and CDR2 SNTAGT. CDR3 DNA sequence: TGTGCCAGCAGTAGCGGGAGGGCCTCAGATACGCAGTATTTT. It translates to CASSSGRASDTQYF.

CDR3 protein: CASSILGGGEQYF. The CDR3 bases are TGTGCCAGCTCTATCCTGGGAGGTGGCGAGCAGTACTTC. The rearrangement joins TRBV27 to TRBJ2-7; perhaps TRBD2 as D (6 bases). V was cut by 8 bases and J by 6 bases, with 17 bases left in between. The germline gives CDR1 MNHEY, CDR2 SMNVEV (reference sequence). This CDR3 is built from 13 residues.

The chain uses TRBV10-1 and TRBJ2-2, with 12 bases matching TRBD2. This CDR3 is 16 amino acids long. CDR1 and CDR2 (germline): WNHNN, SYGVQD (reference sequence). V lost 6 bases to trimming and J lost 3 bases; unmatched junction nucleotides: 5. In DNA form, the CDR3 reads TGCGCCAGCAGGAGACTAGCGGGGGCCCACACCGGGGAGCTGTTTTTT. The encoded protein is CASRRLAGAHTGELFF.

This chain uses TRBV5-8 with TRBJ1-1, with 7 bases lining up with TRBD1. J lost 8 bases, V lost 1 base, and 11 bases had no gene match. The length of the CDR3 is 15 residues. The germline gives CDR1 SGHTS, CDR2 YDEGEE. The DNA for the CDR3 is TGTGCCAGCAGCTTGCTTCACAGGGGTTCCCAAGAAGCTTTCTTT. This gives the protein CASSLLHRGSQEAFF.

The chain couples TRBV27 to TRBJ1-5, with D possibly matching TRBD1 (5 bases). This CDR3 is 17 amino acids long. V was pared by 4 bases and J by 2 bases, with 18 bases between. The germline V gene encodes CDR1 MNHEY and CDR2 SMNVEV (reference sequence). As DNA, the CDR3 is TGTGCCAGCAGTTCCCAGGGCCCCCGGGTCGGCAATCAGCCCCAGCATTTT. This encodes CASSSQGPRVGNQPQHF.

The chain combines TRBV19 with TRBJ1-4; weak D call: TRBD1 (5 bases). Germline V lookup: CDR1 LNHDA, CDR2 SQIVND (reference sequence). The CDR3 is 10 residues long. Trimming took 9 bases from V and 8 from J, leaving 7 bases between them. Here the CDR3 reads CASKGEKLFF. In nucleotides, the CDR3 is TGTGCCAGCAAGGGGGAAAAACTGTTTTTT.

The chain employs TRBV30 and TRBJ1-5; 7 nucleotides agree with TRBD1. CDR1 GTSNPN and CDR2 SVGIG come from the germline V gene (reference sequence). The CDR3 consists of 18 residues. V dropped 0 bases and J dropped 0; count of bases not matched to a gene: 11. CDR3 nucleotide sequence: TGTGCCTGGAGTGTAGGGACAGTCGGTACATATAGCAATCAGCCCCAGCATTTT. Translated, it gives CAWSVGTVGTYSNQPQHF.

The chain joins TRBV6-5 to TRBJ2-7; 8 bases map to TRBD1. Trimming cost V 1 base and J 7 bases; bases outside gene matches: 9. This CDR3 contains 15 residues. CDR1 and CDR2 from the germline V gene are MNHEY and SVGAGI. The CDR3 spells CASSYFRTGQGEQYF. The CDR3 DNA reads as TGTGCCAGCAGTTACTTTCGGACAGGGCAAGGAGAGCAGTACTTC.

The V and J genes are TRBV6-5 and TRBJ2-3; D not resolved. Trimming shortened V by 6 bases and J by 2 bases, and 3 bases separated the two germline ends. Germline CDR1 reads MNHEY; CDR2 reads SVGAGI. CDR3 length: 11 residues. In DNA form, the CDR3 reads TGTGCCAGCAGGGCCACAGATACGCAGTATTTT. Protein sequence: CASRATDTQYF.

The chain recombines TRBV7-9 with TRBJ2-1; D is undetermined. The V gene lost 5 bases and the J gene lost 4 bases, with 9 bases spanning the gap. The CDR3 is 13 residues long. Per the germline V gene, CDR1 is SEHNR and CDR2 is FQNEAQ (reference sequence). Here the CDR3 DNA reads TGTGCCAGCAGCCCAGAGGCGTACAATGAGCAGTTCTTC. This codes for CASSPEAYNEQFF.

The chain employs TRBV7-9 and TRBJ2-1, with TRBD2 matching 14 bases. Germline values: CDR1 SEHNR, CDR2 FQNEAQ (reference sequence). V trimming: 7 bases; J trimming: 2 bases; junction bases outside the gene matches: 13. This CDR3 is 19 amino acids long. CDR3 loop: CASIPPGTSGGNPYNEQFF. In DNA, the CDR3 is TGTGCCAGCATCCCCCCCGGGACTAGCGGGGGTAACCCCTACAATGAGCAGTTCTTC.

The chain joins TRBV29-1 to TRBJ1-1, with D perhaps TRBD1 (5 bases). V lost 3 bases, J lost 6 bases, and 14 bases lay in between. The CDR3 is made up of 13 amino acids. In germline, CDR1 is SQVTM, CDR2 ANQGSEA. The CDR3 reads CSVESPTGAEAFF. For the CDR3, the DNA is TGCAGCGTTGAGTCTCCAACAGGCGCTGAAGCTTTCTTT.

This chain uses TRBV28 with TRBJ2-7, with 9 bases fitting TRBD1. V lost 9 bases and J lost 2; bases outside the gene matches: 8. The germline CDR1 and CDR2 sequences are MDHEN and SYDVKM. The CDR3 has 14 amino acids. CDR3 bases: TGTGCCAGTTCCGACCGGGACAGGGCCTACGAGCAGTACTTC. Its protein is CASSDRDRAYEQYF.

The rearrangement uses TRBV6-5 and TRBJ2-7, with a tentative D call TRBD1 (6 bases). V lost 6 bases and J lost 3, with 18 bases in between. The germline V gene encodes CDR1 MNHEY and CDR2 SVGAGI. The CDR3 sequence is 15 residues long. The CDR3 coding sequence is TGTGCCAGCAGACCTATTCCAGGGGAAGTCTACGAGCAGTACTTC. This gives the protein CASRPIPGEVYEQYF.

DNA of the CDR3: TGTGCCAGCAGCTCCCGCCTAACCCACGAGCAGTACTTC. Its protein product is CASSSRLTHEQYF. The chain combines TRBV11-2 with TRBJ2-7, with D hard to call. The germline gives CDR1 SGHAT, CDR2 FQNNGV. V was clipped by 4 bases and J by 5 bases, with 12 bases between them. The CDR3 spans 13 residues.

The chain is built from TRBV10-2 and TRBJ2-7; no definite D call. Germline V gives CDR1 WSHSY, CDR2 SAAADI. Between the trimmed V and J ends, which lost 5 bases and 3 bases, there was a span of 8 bases. The CDR3 consists of 12 residues. In DNA, the CDR3 is TGCGCCAGCAGTACAGACAACTACGAGCAGTACTTC. It is translated as CASSTDNYEQYF.

The chain employs TRBV6-6 and TRBJ1-2; the match to TRBD1 covers 10 bases. The CDR3 covers 14 residues. Germline V gene data show CDR1 as MNHNY and CDR2 as SVGAGI (reference sequence). The DNA for the CDR3 is TGTGCAGTTAAGACAGGGGGCGCGGACTATGGCTACACCTTC. Amino acid sequence: CAVKTGGADYGYTF.

The genes are TRBV6-5 and TRBJ1-5, with 7 positions matching TRBD1. The V gene's germline CDR1 is MNHEY and CDR2 SVGAGI. The CDR3 covers 13 residues. The V segment lost 4 bases and the J segment 7 bases; nucleotides outside the gene matches: 4. The CDR3, as DNA: TGTGCCAGCAGTTCGGGACAGAACCAGCCCCAGCATTTT. The encoded protein is CASSSGQNQPQHF.

The chain uses TRBV5-4 and TRBJ2-3, with 7 bases lining up with TRBD2. Per the germline V gene, CDR1 is SGHNT and CDR2 is YYREEE (reference sequence). The CDR3 spans 15 residues. V shed 3 bases and J 4 bases; nucleotides not matched to a gene: 8. This CDR3 reads CASSWRGGPPDTQYF. CDR3 in DNA: TGTGCCAGCAGCTGGAGGGGAGGGCCACCAGATACGCAGTATTTT.

This clone was observed a handful of times. The sample carries other DNA sequences with the same CDR3. The J gene is TRBJ2-4, the V gene TRBV28; unclear D gene. Germline V gene sequence: CDR1 MDHEN, CDR2 SYDVKM. The V and J ends lost 2 bases and 0 bases respectively, with 8 bases between them. CDR3 length: 15 residues. The CDR3 DNA reads TGTGCCAGCAGTTTAGGAGAACTAGCCAAAAACATTCAGTACTTC. Translation gives CASSLGELAKNIQYF.

The rearrangement joins TRBV4-1 to TRBJ2-3; D unclear. The length of the CDR3 is 14 residues. The germline CDR1 and CDR2 sequences are MGHRA and YSYEKL. The V end was cut by 0 bases, the J end by 3 bases, with 7 bases between. The CDR3: CASSQDLGTDTQYF. CDR3 DNA sequence: TGCGCCAGCAGCCAAGATCTAGGAACAGATACGCAGTATTTT.

This clone was detected once. This sequence joins TRBV20-1 and TRBJ2-1, with 7 positions matching TRBD2. V trimming: 3 bases; J trimming: 10 bases; junction bases outside the gene matches: 0. The CDR3 length is 10 residues. CDR1 and CDR2 (germline): DFQATT, SNEGSKA (reference sequence). The CDR3 nucleotides read TGCAGTGCTAGCGGGGGGGAGCAGTTCTTC. Translation: CSASGGEQFF.

This rearrangement joins TRBV4-3 to TRBJ2-7; 11 bases are a match to TRBD2. CDR1 is LGHNA, CDR2 YSLEER, per germline. The CDR3 sequence is 14 residues long. Trimming took 0 bases from V and 6 from J; bases not matched to a gene: 1. CDR3 region: CASSQELAGVEQYF. In nucleotides, the CDR3 is TGCGCCAGCAGCCAAGAACTAGCGGGAGTCGAGCAGTACTTC.